This T cell receptor beta chain appears in the sequencing data of a study of shared clonotypes between healthy human individuals. Study results and caveats: With several donors compared, around 5% of naive CD4 clonotypes were shared. The rarefaction results pointed to incomplete sorted-subset sequencing despite large depth. Non-shared clonotypes displayed generation probabilities falling below those of clonotypes present in all four donors.

The study ran the assay at deep level. Using immunoSEQ multiplex PCR, the repertoire was profiled, and TCRdb retains in-frame clones only, with some absent. Of 2 million to 3 million clones in the sample, approximately 92% are singletons; the top ten hold roughly 0.13%. On this clone itself: Its antigen is undetermined.

CDR1 is SGHTS and CDR2 is YDEGEE in the germline V gene. With 0 bases removed from V and 2 bases from J, the gap between germline ends came to 17 bases. The CDR3 extends over 17 amino acids. The clonotype originates from a man between 18 and 29 years old in good health. V and J are TRBV5-8 and TRBJ2-5, with D perhaps TRBD1 (6 bases). The sequenced sample was naive CD4+ T cells sorted from blood. Subset reported: CD45RA+ positively selected. CDR3 bases: TGTGCCAGCAGCTTGGGTTATTCCGGACAGTCACAAGAGACCCAGTACTTC. Translated, it gives CASSLGYSGQSQETQYF. Using reference TRBV5-8 and TRBJ2-5 for the parts outside the CDR3, the full variable domain is EAGVTQSPTHLIKTRGQQATLRCSPISGHTSVYWYQQALGLGLQFLLWYDEGEERNRGNFPPRFSGRQFPNYSSELNVNALELEDSALYLCASSLGYSGQSQETQYFGPGTRLLVL.